These 8 T cell receptor beta chains originate from one sample sequenced in a study of T cell responses to AZD1222 COVID-19 vaccine. Assay used: immunoSEQ multiplex PCR; TCRdb lists only in-frame clones, some missing. The table has 95,000 to 100,000 clones, around nine tenths seen once. The source was peripheral blood, collected on day 0 of AZD1222 vaccination. These TCRs come from an adult in good health.

The chain couples TRBV6-5 to TRBJ1-4; possible D gene TRBD1, 6 bases. The CDR3 extends over 16 amino acids. From germline, CDR1 is MNHEY and CDR2 SVGAGI. Trimming left V 0 bases short and J 8 bases short, with 16 bases between. The CDR3 DNA is TGTGCCAGCAGTTACTCGGTTACAGGGAGGTTCGAAAAACTGTTTTTT. Its translation: CASSYSVTGRFEKLFF.

The chain combines TRBV5-1 with TRBJ2-2; TRBD2 matches at 9 bases. There are 17 residues in the CDR3. Trimming took 1 base from V and 1 from J; bases not matched to a gene: 5. Germline CDR1 and CDR2: SGHRS and YFSETQ. The CDR3 loop is CASSLLSGGQNTGELFF. The CDR3 DNA sequence: TGCGCCAGCAGCTTGCTTAGCGGGGGCCAGAACACCGGGGAGCTGTTTTTT.

The chain employs TRBV9 and TRBJ2-1, with TRBD2 identical over 13 bases. The CDR3 has 17 amino acids. Germline V gene sequence: CDR1 SGDLS, CDR2 YYNGEE. The trim removed 3 bases at V and 10 bases at J, leaving 13 bases unmatched. In DNA, the CDR3 is TGTGCCAGCAGCGGGTACGGGACTAGCGGGGCTAGCTGGGAGCAGTTCTTC. This sequence encodes CASSGYGTSGASWEQFF. The entire variable domain, with the rest obtained from reference TRBV9 and TRBJ2-1, is as follows: DSGVTQTPKHLITATGQRVTLRCSPRSGDLSVYWYQQSLDQGLQFLIQYYNGEERAKGNILERFSAQQFPDLHSELNLSSLELGDSALYFCASSGYGTSGASWEQFFGPGTRLTVL.

The J gene is TRBJ2-7, the V gene TRBV4-3, with TRBD1 identical over 7 bases. J gave up 4 bases and V 0 bases, and 6 bases lay outside the gene matches. Germline CDR1 and CDR2: LGHNA and YSLEER. The CDR3 contains 15 residues. CDR3 residues: CASSQDGQAAYEQYF. DNA for the CDR3: TGCGCCAGCAGCCAAGATGGACAGGCAGCGTACGAGCAGTACTTC.

This clone was recorded only once. The chain employs TRBV29-1 and TRBJ2-1; TRBD2 matches 7 bases. Germline values: CDR1 SQVTM, CDR2 ANQGSEA. Trimming took 4 bases from V and 0 from J; bases not matched to a gene: 0. The CDR3 has 13 amino acids. The CDR3 is CSVASGSYNEQFF. For the CDR3, the DNA is TGCAGCGTTGCTAGCGGCTCCTACAATGAGCAGTTCTTC.

The rearrangement uses TRBV7-9 and TRBJ2-3, with D hard to call. Germline-derived CDR1 and CDR2 are SEHNR and FQNEAQ (reference sequence). The CDR3 totals 14 residues. V gave up 5 bases and J gave up 0 bases, with 9 bases separating them. The CDR3 reads CASSLLTSTDTQYF. As DNA, the CDR3 is TGTGCCAGCAGCCTACTAACGAGCACAGATACGCAGTATTTT.

This clone is a singleton in its sample. The chain is built from TRBV7-8 and TRBJ1-3; D possibly corresponds to TRBD1 (6 bases). Germline lookup yields CDR1 SGHVS and CDR2 FQNEAQ. The germline V and J ends were trimmed by 5 bases and 0 bases, with 17 bases remaining between them. The length of the CDR3 is 17 residues. CDR3 bases: TGTGCCAGCAGCACAGGGTCATGGGGCCTCTCTGGAAACACCATATATTTT. Translating gives CASSTGSWGLSGNTIYF.

The V and J genes are TRBV11-2 and TRBJ1-4; a weak D match, TRBD1 (5 bases). The length of the CDR3 is 18 residues. CDR1 is SGHAT, CDR2 FQNNGV, per germline. Trimming stripped 5 bases from V and 0 bases from J, with 19 bases between. CDR3 in amino acids: CASSLKWGGSTTNEKLFF. The DNA of the CDR3 is TGTGCCAGCAGCCTGAAGTGGGGGGGGAGCACAACTAATGAAAAACTGTTTTTT.